These 32 T cell receptor beta chains originate from one sample sequenced in a study of T cells in Graves' hyperthyroidism and ophthalmopathy. RNA transcripts provided the source from which TCR beta CDR3 regions were amplified. When the TCR CDR3 underwent first-round RT-PCR, the HTBI primer set was used. One entry per CDR3 protein results from TCRdb running MiXCR on the multiplex PCR reads. The sample contains a few hundred thousand distinct CDR3 sequences, approximately 14% of which appear only once. The sequencing input was blood. Every receptor here comes from a woman aged 18-29 years with Graves' hyperthyroidism that later progressed to Graves' ophthalmopathy.

At least ten counts were recorded for this clonotype. V usage is TRBV7-2 and J usage is TRBJ1-2; maybe TRBD1 (5 bases). The germline V gene encodes CDR1 SGHTA and CDR2 FQGNSA. The CDR3 is 13 residues long. Trimming cost V 6 bases and J 5 bases, with 13 bases left between them. The CDR3 loop is CASSSGVLYGYTF. Written as DNA, the CDR3 is TGTGCCAGCAGTTCGGGGGTATTGTATGGCTACACCTTC.

The sample holds one count of this clonotype. V gene TRBV5-1 combines with J gene TRBJ2-3; a weak D match, TRBD2 (6 bases). With 7 bases removed from V and 5 bases from J, the gap between germline ends came to 17 bases. CDR3 size: 14 residues. Per germline, CDR1 SGHRS and CDR2 YFSETQ. The CDR3 DNA reads as TGCGCCAGCTACGGGAGTTTGAAGGGAGATACGCAGTATTTT. Its translation: CASYGSLKGDTQYF.

The sample holds a few counts of this clonotype. The V and J genes are TRBV29-1 and TRBJ2-2, with D uncertain. The CDR3 consists of 12 residues. Germline V gene lookup returns CDR1 SQVTM and CDR2 ANQGSEA. Between the trimmed V and J ends, which lost 7 bases and 4 bases, there was a span of 10 bases. In DNA form, the CDR3 reads TGCAGCGCACCACTGGGCACCGGGGAGCTGTTTTTT. Translated: CSAPLGTGELFF.

This clonotype was seen ten or more times. The chain recombines TRBV14 with TRBJ2-7, with 7 bases lining up with TRBD2. Germline CDR1 and CDR2: SGHDN and FVKESK. The V and J ends lost 4 bases and 5 bases, in that order; junction bases with no gene match: 8. CDR3 length: 14 residues. The CDR3 reads CASSRRTSTNEQYF. For the CDR3, the DNA is TGTGCCAGCAGCCGGCGGACTAGTACAAACGAGCAGTACTTC.

This clonotype was counted many times. The rearrangement uses TRBV7-9 and TRBJ2-7, with 9 bases lining up with TRBD1. V trimming: 5 bases; J trimming: 7 bases; junction bases outside the gene matches: 9. The CDR3 runs to 14 residues. Germline V gene lookup returns CDR1 SEHNR and CDR2 FQNEAQ (reference sequence). The CDR3 loop reads CASSPDRGGGEQYF. The CDR3 coding sequence is TGTGCCAGCAGCCCCGACAGGGGGGGGGGAGAGCAGTACTTC.

The table lists this clonotype with many counts. The rearrangement joins TRBV7-6 to TRBJ2-5, with D unresolved. The CDR3 is made up of 13 amino acids. V was cut by 5 bases and J by 5 bases, with 12 bases left in between. Germline CDR1 reads SGHVS; CDR2 reads FNYEAQ. Here the CDR3 reads CASSGEKLETQYF. The DNA for the CDR3 is TGTGCCAGCAGCGGGGAAAAGTTGGAGACCCAGTACTTC.

This clonotype was seen repeatedly, ten times or more. V usage is TRBV6-2 or TRBV6-3 and J usage is TRBJ2-7; D might be TRBD2 (5 bases). The CDR3 has 19 amino acids. Deletions cut 6 bases from V and 3 bases from J, with 30 bases between. Germline-derived CDR1 and CDR2 are MNHEY and SVGEGT. Written as DNA, the CDR3 is TGTGCCAGCAGAACCAGCTATAGCGCCAGTACGCAAAATGTCTACGAGCAGTACTTC. Amino acids: CASRTSYSASTQNVYEQYF.

In its sample, this clonotype was seen many times. The chain carries TRBV27 and TRBJ2-7; 7 positions match TRBD1. The CDR3 length is 13 residues. Germline assignment: CDR1 MNHEY and CDR2 SMNVEV (reference sequence). Unmatched junction bases numbered 1, after V lost 3 bases and J lost 2 bases. The CDR3 DNA reads TGTGCCAGCAGTTTGGACAGGACCTACGAGCAGTACTTC. It is translated as CASSLDRTYEQYF.

There are a few counts of this clonotype. This chain's CDR3 is CASSYGWEGTEAFF. The CDR3 region has the DNA TGTGCCAGCAGTTACGGCTGGGAGGGGACTGAAGCTTTCTTT. The genes are TRBV6-5 and TRBJ1-1; D may be TRBD1 (5 bases). This CDR3 spans 14 amino acids. CDR1 is MNHEY and CDR2 is SVGAGI in the germline V gene. Deletions cut 2 bases from V and 5 bases from J, with 12 bases between.

This clonotype came up a few times. The V and J genes are TRBV2 and TRBJ2-2, with D unclear. The V gene lost 6 bases and the J gene lost 1 base, with 9 bases spanning the gap. CDR1 and CDR2 (germline): SNHLY, FYNNEI. The CDR3 contains 14 residues. The CDR3 DNA reads TGTGCCAGCAGCAGTGGATGGAACACCGGGGAGCTGTTTTTT. This encodes CASSSGWNTGELFF.

This rearrangement joins TRBV19 to TRBJ2-1; no definite D call. The CDR3 totals 12 residues. Germline CDR1 LNHDA, CDR2 SQIVND (reference sequence). Trimming left V 1 base short and J 8 bases short, with 6 bases between. The CDR3 DNA reads TGTGCCAGTAGTATAGGGGTTGATGAGCAGTTCTTC. This encodes CASSIGVDEQFF. Drawing the rest from reference TRBV19 and TRBJ2-1, the complete variable domain is DGGITQSPKYLFRKEGQNVTLSCEQNLNHDAMYWYRQDPGQGLRLIYYSQIVNDFQKGDIAEGYSVSREKKESFPLTVTSAQKNPTAFYLCASSIGVDEQFFGPGTRLTVL.

About this clonotype itself: This may be a read error: a much more frequent sequence differs by one nucleotide. The V call is TRBV11-1, the J call TRBJ2-5, with 7 nucleotides matching TRBD2. Per germline, CDR1 SGHAT and CDR2 FQDESV (reference sequence). Trimming cost V 7 bases and J 1 base; bases outside gene matches: 21. The CDR3 has 19 amino acids. The CDR3 here is CASNSTPGLPLGSQETQYF. In nucleotides, the CDR3 is TGTGCCAGCAACTCTACTCCGGGACTACCCCTTGGGTCCCAAGAGACCCAGTACTTC.

This chain joins TRBV24-1 and TRBJ2-3, with 13 bases matching TRBD2. The CDR3 covers 17 residues. V dropped 3 bases and J dropped 1; count of bases not matched to a gene: 3. Germline lookup yields CDR1 KGHDR and CDR2 SFDVKD. The CDR3 DNA sequence: TGTGCCACCAGTGATCGACTAGCGGGGGGCCGCACAGATACGCAGTATTTT. This gives the protein CATSDRLAGGRTDTQYF.

This clonotype was counted only a few times. The chain couples TRBV3-1 to TRBJ1-6; 7 bases map to TRBD1. The CDR3 sequence is 13 residues long. With V trimmed by 6 bases and J by 10 bases, 6 bases remained unmatched. CDR1 and CDR2 from the germline V gene are LGHDT and YNNKEL (reference sequence). CDR3 DNA: TGTGCCAGCAGTGTTAACAGGGGCTCACCCCTCCACTTT. This encodes CASSVNRGSPLHF.

There are many counts of this clonotype. The rearrangement links TRBV5-1 to TRBJ2-1, with TRBD2 identical over 12 bases. Germline-derived CDR1 and CDR2 are SGHRS and YFSETQ. The CDR3 is 18 residues long. J gave up 0 bases and V 4 bases, and 8 bases lay outside the gene matches. The CDR3 DNA reads as TGCGCCAGCAGCCCCGGACTAGCGGGATCCAGCTCCTACAATGAGCAGTTCTTC. It specifies CASSPGLAGSSSYNEQFF. The whole variable domain, remainder taken from reference TRBV5-1 and TRBJ2-1, is KAGVTQTPRYLIKTRGQQVTLSCSPISGHRSVSWYQQTPGQGLQFLFEYFSETQRNKGNFPGRFSGRQFSNSRSEMNVSTLELGDSALYLCASSPGLAGSSSYNEQFFGPGTRLTVL.

The chain employs TRBV10-3 and TRBJ1-6, with TRBD1 matching over 7 bases. Germline CDR1 and CDR2: ENHRY and SYGVKD. The CDR3 length is 15 residues. The ends lost 10 bases at V and 4 bases at J; junction bases unmatched: 10. CDR3 sequence: CATLEGGQYNSPLHF. CDR3 DNA: TGTGCCACGCTCGAAGGGGGACAGTATAATTCACCCCTCCACTTT.

This chain connects TRBV6-1 to TRBJ2-7, with a possible D match to TRBD1 (6 bases). The CDR3 is 15 amino acids. The V end was cut by 4 bases, the J end by 3 bases, with 16 bases between. Looked up from germline, CDR1 is MNHNS and CDR2 is SASEGT. The CDR3 here is CASSATPDRGYEQYF. The CDR3 DNA reads TGTGCCAGCAGTGCTACCCCGGACAGAGGCTACGAGCAGTACTTC.

In this sample, this clonotype turned up many times. The chain couples TRBV2 to TRBJ1-4; D is perhaps TRBD1 (5 bases). CDR3 length: 15 amino acids. The V and J ends lost 6 bases and 7 bases respectively, with 18 bases between them. Germline V gives CDR1 SNHLY, CDR2 FYNNEI. The CDR3 nucleotides read TGTGCCAGCAGCCTTGGGGGGGGGGGTTTTGAAAAACTGTTTTTT. This translates into CASSLGGGGFEKLFF.

This clonotype came up a few times. V gene TRBV6-5 combines with J gene TRBJ2-6; D call uncertain. The germline gives CDR1 MNHEY, CDR2 SVGAGI. The CDR3 spans 16 residues. Trimming took off 1 base at V and 2 bases at J, with 9 bases between the two ends. As DNA, the CDR3 is TGTGCCAGCAGTTACTTCCGGGCTACTGGGGCCAACGTCCTGACTTTC. Residues: CASSYFRATGANVLTF.

The rearrangement joins TRBV5-1 to TRBJ2-1; D gene unclear. V was clipped by 0 bases and J by 7 bases, with 11 bases between them. Germline V CDR1 and CDR2: SGHRS, YFSETQ. The CDR3 sequence is 14 residues long. The CDR3 sequence: CASSLGPLGNEQFF. Written as DNA, the CDR3 is TGCGCCAGCAGCTTGGGACCTCTAGGGAATGAGCAGTTCTTC.

This clonotype has more than one count but fewer than ten. The CDR3 nucleotides read TGCGCCAGCAGTGCAGCTGGTAATGAAAAACTGTTTTTT. The encoded protein is CASSAAGNEKLFF. This chain uses TRBV5-1 with TRBJ1-4; D is unclear. With 5 bases removed from V and 4 bases from J, the gap between germline ends came to 9 bases. CDR3 length equals 13 residues. Germline CDR1 SGHRS, CDR2 YFSETQ.

This clonotype came up a few times. The chain recombines TRBV19 with TRBJ2-2; tentatively, D is TRBD1 (5 bases). Per germline, CDR1 LNHDA and CDR2 SQIVND (reference sequence). V lost 5 bases and J 5 bases, leaving 30 bases between the germline ends. The CDR3 sequence is 20 residues long. This chain's CDR3 is CASSCSPPTGNLILTGELFF. The CDR3, as DNA: TGTGCCAGTAGTTGCTCCCCCCCCACAGGAAACCTTATCTTAACCGGGGAGCTGTTTTTT.

This clonotype turned up a few times. It may be a read error: a sequence one base away is much more abundant. The chain is built from TRBV6-1 and TRBJ1-1; D is ambiguous. The CDR3 runs to 13 residues. Trimming cost V 6 bases and J 0 bases, with 8 bases left between them. The V gene's germline CDR1 is MNHNS and CDR2 SASEGT. Here the CDR3 reads CASSPPMNTEAFF. The CDR3, as DNA: TGTGCCAGCAGCCCCCCTATGAACACTGAAGCTTTCTTT.

The CDR3 DNA follows: TGTGCCAGCACCTGGACAGAAAGCACAGATACGCAGTATTTT. Translation: CASTWTESTDTQYF. The chain joins TRBV2 to TRBJ2-3, with D possibly TRBD1 on 6 matching bases. The CDR3 is made up of 14 amino acids. Germline V gene sequence: CDR1 SNHLY, CDR2 FYNNEI. V was shortened by 7 bases and J by 0 bases, with 11 bases between the two germline ends.

The chain couples TRBV20-1 to TRBJ2-3; D remains ambiguous. V was pared by 0 bases and J by 1 base, with 5 bases between. Germline V gene lookup returns CDR1 DFQATT and CDR2 SNEGSKA (reference sequence). The CDR3 runs to 13 residues. The CDR3: CSAREVGTDTQYF. CDR3 DNA sequence: TGCAGTGCTAGAGAGGTTGGCACAGATACGCAGTATTTT.

This clonotype occurred many times. The chain is built from TRBV30 and TRBJ1-4; the D gene is possibly TRBD1 (5 bases). The CDR3 covers 16 residues. CDR1 is GTSNPN, CDR2 SVGIG, per germline (reference sequence). Trimming shortened V by 0 bases and J by 4 bases, and 15 bases separated the two germline ends. CDR3 sequence reads: CAWSVPAQVINEKLFF. The DNA of the CDR3 is TGTGCCTGGAGTGTCCCCGCACAGGTTATTAATGAAAAACTGTTTTTT. The full variable domain, with the rest looked up from reference TRBV30 and TRBJ1-4, is SQTIHQWPATLVQPVGSPLSLECTVEGTSNPNLYWYRQAAGRGLQLLFYSVGIGQISSEVPQNLSASRPQDRQFILSSKKLLLSDSGFYLCAWSVPAQVINEKLFFGSGTQLSVL.

This clonotype was recorded at least ten times. The chain carries TRBV20-1 and TRBJ2-7; 9 bases map to TRBD2. Germline-derived CDR1 and CDR2 are DFQATT and SNEGSKA (reference sequence). Unmatched junction bases numbered 5, after V lost 1 base and J lost 1 base. This CDR3 contains 15 residues. Written as DNA, the CDR3 is TGCAGTGCTAGAGTGAAGCGGGAGGTATCCTACGAGCAGTACTTC. Its protein is CSARVKREVSYEQYF.

This clonotype occurred many times. The chain carries TRBV7-9 and TRBJ2-7; 8 bases agree with TRBD2. CDR3 length: 14 amino acids. The V gene end was trimmed by 4 bases and the J gene end by 2 bases; junction bases not matched to a gene: 4. CDR1 SEHNR and CDR2 FQNEAQ come from the germline V gene (reference sequence). The CDR3 protein is CASSSAGETYEQYF. CDR3 nucleotide sequence: TGTGCCAGCAGCTCAGCGGGAGAGACCTACGAGCAGTACTTC. Full variable domain (rest looked up from reference TRBV7-9 and TRBJ2-7): DTGVSQNPRHKITKRGQNVTFRCDPISEHNRLYWYRQTLGQGPEFLTYFQNEAQLEKSRLLSDRFSAERPKGSFSTLEIQRTEQGDSAMYLCASSSAGETYEQYFGPGTRLTVT.

This clonotype showed up just a few times. The rearrangement joins TRBV15 to TRBJ1-5, with D perhaps matching TRBD1 (5 bases). Germline values: CDR1 LNHNV, CDR2 YYDKDF (reference sequence). With 8 bases removed from V and 11 bases from J, the gap between germline ends came to 22 bases. The CDR3 extends over 14 amino acids. The CDR3 DNA follows: TGTGCCACCTCACGGCGGGGGACCTCCGGAGCCCAGCATTTT. It encodes CATSRRGTSGAQHF.

This clonotype was recorded many times. This chain uses TRBV28 with TRBJ1-2; possibly TRBD1 for D (5 bases). Germline assignment: CDR1 MDHEN and CDR2 SYDVKM. Trimming left V 5 bases short and J 8 bases short, with 12 bases between. The CDR3 is 12 residues long. CDR3 DNA: TGTGCCAGCAGTCCGCAGACAGACGGCTACACCTTC. It specifies CASSPQTDGYTF.

Ten or more counts support this clonotype. The CDR3 loop reads CASGRIPGQPQHF. CDR3 DNA: TGTGCCAGCGGCCGGATTCCGGGACAGCCCCAGCATTTT. The chain is built from TRBV18 and TRBJ1-5, with D uncertain. Trimming took 8 bases from V and 7 from J, leaving 15 bases between them. Per germline, CDR1 KGHSH and CDR2 LQKENI. This CDR3 has 13 amino acids. Full variable domain (rest looked up from reference TRBV18 and TRBJ1-5): NAGVMQNPRHLVRRRGQEARLRCSPMKGHSHVYWYRQLPEEGLKFMVYLQKENIIDESGMPKERFSAEFPKEGPSILRIQQVVRGDSAAYFCASGRIPGQPQHFGDGTRLSIL.

This clonotype was recorded many times. The chain uses TRBV28 and TRBJ1-6; no clear D gene. The CDR3 spans 12 residues. Trimming stripped 5 bases from V and 9 bases from J, with 8 bases between. Germline CDR1 is MDHEN and CDR2 is SYDVKM. The CDR3 region is CASSAPRSPLHF. Here the CDR3 DNA reads TGTGCCAGCAGTGCCCCCCGTTCACCCCTCCACTTT.